One and the same sample provided the 27 T cell receptor beta chains below, sequenced in a study of T cells after yellow fever vaccination. Each CDR3 protein is one row after TCRdb ran MiXCR on the 5' RACE reads. The sample includes hundreds of thousands of distinct CDR3 sequences, around a fifth of them seen just once. The material sequenced was PBMCs, taken 21 days after the first yellow fever vaccination. The receptors derive from a man between 18 and 35 years old who received the YFV17D yellow fever vaccine.

The rearrangement joins TRBV5-1 to TRBJ2-1, with D tentatively TRBD2 (7 bases). V was shortened by 5 bases and J by 8 bases, with 20 bases between the two germline ends. CDR1 and CDR2 (germline): SGHRS, YFSETQ. The CDR3 contains 15 residues. In DNA, the CDR3 is TGCGCCAGCAGTTGGGGAAACGGGGGGCTCGATGAGCAGTTCTTC. Its protein product is CASSWGNGGLDEQFF.

The CDR3 here is CASSLAGPLLYEQYF. The CDR3 DNA is TGTGCCAGCAGCTTAGCGGGACCACTTCTCTACGAGCAGTACTTC. V usage is TRBV7-2 and J usage is TRBJ2-7, with D tentatively TRBD1 or TRBD2 (5 bases each). This CDR3 is 15 amino acids long. V lost 0 bases to trimming and J lost 3 bases, with 12 bases between them. Germline-derived CDR1 and CDR2 are SGHTA and FQGNSA.

The chain is built from TRBV11-1 and TRBJ1-1; 7 bases line up with TRBD1. The CDR3 sequence is 14 residues long. The germline gives CDR1 SGHAT, CDR2 FQDESV (reference sequence). V shed 5 bases and J 7 bases; nucleotides not matched to a gene: 10. In nucleotides, the CDR3 is TGTGCCAGCAGCCCCCTGACAGGGCATAGTGAAGCTTTCTTT. Its protein product is CASSPLTGHSEAFF.

This clonotype has just a few counts. The chain joins TRBV5-6 to TRBJ1-1; D is perhaps TRBD1 (5 bases). CDR1 SGHDT and CDR2 YYEEEE come from the germline V gene. V dropped 7 bases and J dropped 3 bases, with 13 bases sitting between them. The CDR3 consists of 13 residues. The CDR3 nucleotides read TGTGCCAGCTGTTATGGGGGGGACACTGAAGCTTTCTTT. Its translation is CASCYGGDTEAFF.

The chain carries TRBV11-2 and TRBJ2-5; 7 nucleotides agree with TRBD2. The CDR3 is made up of 16 amino acids. The V and J ends lost 5 bases and 4 bases, in that order; junction bases with no gene match: 13. Germline lookup yields CDR1 SGHAT and CDR2 FQNNGV. The CDR3 here is CASSPSGAPVGETQYF. Written as DNA, the CDR3 is TGTGCCAGCAGCCCCAGCGGGGCGCCAGTAGGAGAGACCCAGTACTTC.

This clonotype showed up just a few times. The genes are TRBV6-1 and TRBJ1-5, with 9 bases matching TRBD1. Germline V CDR1 and CDR2: MNHNS, SASEGT. The ends lost 5 bases at V and 1 base at J; junction bases unmatched: 3. The CDR3 totals 15 residues. The CDR3: CASSMDRGSNQPQHF. The CDR3 coding sequence is TGTGCCAGCAGTATGGACAGGGGAAGCAATCAGCCCCAGCATTTT.

V gene TRBV11-2 combines with J gene TRBJ2-3; D not resolved. V lost 6 bases and J lost 4, with 14 bases in between. The CDR3 runs to 14 residues. CDR1 is SGHAT and CDR2 is FQNNGV in the germline V gene. This CDR3 is CASSAITVADTQYF. The CDR3 region has the DNA TGTGCCAGCAGTGCCATTACAGTAGCAGATACGCAGTATTTT.

This sequence joins TRBV9 and TRBJ2-3, with TRBD2 matching over 8 bases. The CDR3 is 14 amino acids. The V gene's germline CDR1 is SGDLS and CDR2 YYNGEE. The junction had 6 bases not matched to a gene; V was cut back by 3 bases and J by 6 bases. CDR3 sequence: CASSDGGAGDTQYF. The CDR3 region has the DNA TGTGCCAGCAGCGACGGGGGGGCAGGTGATACGCAGTATTTT.

This clonotype was seen a handful of times. This chain uses TRBV5-1 with TRBJ1-1, with 9 bases that match TRBD1. Germline V CDR1 and CDR2: SGHRS, YFSETQ. Unmatched junction bases numbered 4, after V lost 3 bases and J lost 4 bases. The CDR3 contains 14 residues. In nucleotides, the CDR3 is TGCGCCAGCAGCTCCCGGGACAGGGTCACTGAAGCTTTCTTT. This translates into CASSSRDRVTEAFF.

The gene calls are TRBV5-1 and TRBJ2-5, with 7 bases that match TRBD1. The CDR3 length is 16 residues. The germline gives CDR1 SGHRS, CDR2 YFSETQ. J gave up 5 bases and V 2 bases, and 12 bases lay outside the gene matches. CDR3 sequence (DNA): TGCGCCAGCAGCTTTAGTCCGGCAGGGGGTACGGAGACCCAGTACTTC. The encoded protein is CASSFSPAGGTETQYF.

This clonotype was seen a handful of times. This chain joins TRBV2 and TRBJ2-7, with 7 bases identical to TRBD1. The junction had 9 bases not matched to a gene; V was cut back by 10 bases and J by 3 bases. This CDR3 comprises 13 residues. Per the germline V gene, CDR1 is SNHLY and CDR2 is FYNNEI. The CDR3 DNA reads TGTGCCACCTTCCCGGGACAGAACTACGAGCAGTACGTC. Translation: CATFPGQNYEQYV.

This clonotype turned up a few times. The V gene is TRBV28, the J gene TRBJ2-2; 7 bases are shared with TRBD1. Losses at the gene ends were 5 bases for V and 0 bases for J; bases not matched to a gene: 6. The CDR3 is 16 residues long. CDR1 and CDR2 from the germline V gene are MDHEN and SYDVKM. CDR3 sequence: CASSMTGLANTGELFF. For the CDR3, the DNA is TGTGCCAGCAGTATGACAGGGCTCGCGAACACCGGGGAGCTGTTTTTT.

The chain employs TRBV25-1 and TRBJ1-2; the D gene is possibly TRBD1 (5 bases). The V end lost 7 bases, the J end lost 6 bases, and 12 bases lay between the germline ends. Germline V gives CDR1 MGHDK, CDR2 SYGVNS. The CDR3 sequence is 12 residues long. The CDR3 region has the DNA TGTGCCAGCACGGGGCAATCCCATGGCTACACCTTC. This encodes CASTGQSHGYTF.

The chain joins TRBV5-6 to TRBJ1-4; D remains unclear. The CDR3 extends over 15 amino acids. The V gene lost 5 bases and the J gene lost 5 bases, with 16 bases spanning the gap. Germline V gives CDR1 SGHDT, CDR2 YYEEEE. CDR3 residues: CASSLEGTANEKLFF. Here the CDR3 DNA reads TGTGCCAGCAGTCTGGAGGGAACAGCAAATGAAAAACTGTTTTTT.

The table lists this clonotype with a few counts. The chain combines TRBV9 with TRBJ2-7; 12 nucleotides line up with TRBD2. V gave up 4 bases and J gave up 4 bases; unmatched junction bases: 3. Germline V lookup: CDR1 SGDLS, CDR2 YYNGEE. This CDR3 is built from 14 residues. This CDR3 reads CASSPGLAGYEQYV. The DNA for the CDR3 is TGTGCCAGCAGCCCAGGACTAGCGGGGTACGAGCAGTACGTC.

The table lists this clonotype with a few counts. This chain joins TRBV7-3 and TRBJ1-2, with D perhaps TRBD1 (5 bases). The CDR3 is 13 amino acids. CDR1 is SGHTA and CDR2 is FQGTGA in the germline V gene. The V end lost 5 bases, the J end lost 2 bases, and 9 bases lay between the germline ends. Here the CDR3 DNA reads TGTGCCAGCAGCCGGGGCCGGAACTATGGCTACACCTTC. It encodes CASSRGRNYGYTF.

This clonotype was seen a handful of times. The gene calls are TRBV7-2 and TRBJ2-5; no clear D. Germline loops: CDR1 SGHTA, CDR2 FQGNSA. This CDR3 is built from 13 residues. V lost 1 base and J lost 5, with 8 bases in between. The CDR3: CASSLDWGETQYF. The DNA for the CDR3 is TGTGCCAGCAGCTTAGATTGGGGTGAGACCCAGTACTTC.

This clonotype turned up a few times. The chain joins TRBV7-3 to TRBJ2-3; a weak D match, TRBD1 (5 bases). Per germline, CDR1 SGHTA and CDR2 FQGTGA. The CDR3 consists of 18 residues. The V gene lost 5 bases and the J gene lost 7 bases, with 28 bases spanning the gap. In nucleotides, the CDR3 is TGTGCCAGCAGCCACTACCCCTTCCAAGGGCAGGGTGATCATACGCAGTATTTT. The encoded protein is CASSHYPFQGQGDHTQYF.

This clonotype has only a few counts. The V gene is TRBV25-1, the J gene TRBJ1-2; TRBD1 might be the D (5 bases). Germline V gene sequence: CDR1 MGHDK, CDR2 SYGVNS. V gave up 3 bases and J gave up 3 bases, with 8 bases separating them. The CDR3 contains 13 residues. Here the CDR3 DNA reads TGTGCCAGCAGTGATGGGACTTACTATGGCTACACCTTC. Translating it yields CASSDGTYYGYTF.

The chain links TRBV4-3 to TRBJ2-2; D not certain. Trimming took off 0 bases at V and 5 bases at J, with 10 bases between the two ends. The CDR3 loop spans 15 amino acids. Germline CDR1 reads LGHNA; CDR2 reads YSLEER. This CDR3 reads CASSQDGIGTGELFF. CDR3 DNA sequence: TGCGCCAGCAGCCAAGATGGGATAGGAACCGGGGAGCTGTTTTTT.

CDR3 sequence: CSVGERDVPHYGYTF. DNA of the CDR3: TGCAGCGTTGGTGAGAGGGACGTTCCGCACTATGGCTACACCTTC. The chain is built from TRBV29-1 and TRBJ1-2; D is perhaps TRBD1 (5 bases). The V end was cut by 4 bases, the J end by 3 bases, with 18 bases between. CDR3 length equals 15 residues. The V gene's germline CDR1 is SQVTM and CDR2 ANQGSEA.

The J gene is TRBJ2-4, the V gene TRBV5-1; 8 bases fit TRBD1. From germline, CDR1 is SGHRS and CDR2 YFSETQ. The CDR3 covers 15 residues. Trimming removed 5 bases from V and 6 bases from J; junction bases left unmatched: 10. The CDR3 coding sequence is TGCGCCAGCAGACGACTAAGGACAGGGACAAACATTCAGTACTTC. This codes for CASRRLRTGTNIQYF.

This clonotype has only a few counts. V usage is TRBV7-3 and J usage is TRBJ2-1; D ambiguous. The CDR3 consists of 15 residues. V was shortened by 1 base and J by 11 bases, with 18 bases between the two germline ends. The germline V gene encodes CDR1 SGHTA and CDR2 FQGTGA. The DNA for the CDR3 is TGTGCCAGCAGCTTAATGGCATCCACCCAAAATCAGCAGTTCTTC. Translated, it gives CASSLMASTQNQQFF.

This clonotype was recorded a few times. The chain is built from TRBV5-1 and TRBJ2-3; D possibly corresponds to TRBD1 (5 bases). The ends were cut back, 0 bases at V and 2 bases at J, with 13 bases in the middle. Germline V gene data show CDR1 as SGHRS and CDR2 as YFSETQ. This CDR3 comprises 16 residues. As DNA, the CDR3 is TGCGCCAGCAGCTTGGTGTGGACACCTCTCACAGATACGCAGTATTTT. Protein: CASSLVWTPLTDTQYF.

The chain employs TRBV7-2 and TRBJ2-5; the D is unclear. Looked up from germline, CDR1 is SGHTA and CDR2 is FQGNSA. CDR3 length: 15 amino acids. V lost 6 bases, J lost 4 bases, and 18 bases lay in between. DNA for the CDR3: TGTGCCAGCAGTTCCAGATTGATCCGGCGAGAGACCCAGTACTTC. This sequence encodes CASSSRLIRRETQYF.

This clonotype has more than one count but fewer than ten. This rearrangement joins TRBV7-3 to TRBJ2-5; TRBD1 matches 11 bases. The germline CDR1 and CDR2 sequences are SGHTA and FQGTGA. The CDR3 spans 15 residues. The J segment lost 4 bases and the V segment lost 5 bases, leaving 6 bases of the junction unmatched. The CDR3, as DNA: TGTGCCAGCAGCATCACGGGACAGGGGGGAGAGACCCAGTACTTC. Translated: CASSITGQGGETQYF.

This clonotype was detected a few times. V usage is TRBV11-2 and J usage is TRBJ2-1, with D perhaps TRBD1 (6 bases). The V end was cut by 4 bases, the J end by 6 bases, with 25 bases between. The CDR3 covers 18 residues. CDR1 is SGHAT and CDR2 is FQNNGV in the germline V gene. The CDR3 coding sequence is TGTGCCAGCAGCTCCACTAACGGTACAGGGTTGGGCCGCAATGAGCAGTTCTTC. Its translation: CASSSTNGTGLGRNEQFF.